The clone carrying this TCR beta chain appeared once. The germline V gene has CDR1 MGHRA and CDR2 YSYEKL. The ends lost 2 bases at V and 4 bases at J; junction bases unmatched: 5. CDR3 size: 15 residues. The data belong to a study of blood T cell repertoires in COVID-19. Profiling relied on immunoSEQ multiplex PCR, and the TCRdb table lists in-frame clones only, not all of them. This table has 200,000 to 250,000 clones, 88% appearing once. This chain joins TRBV4-1 and TRBJ1-2, with 9 bases aligning to TRBD1. The specimen sequenced was peripheral blood. The origin of this receptor is a man aged 50 to 60 with COVID-19, enrolled during active disease. The CDR3 loop reads CASSQPRDRVYGYTF. DNA of the CDR3: TGCGCCAGCAGCCAACCCCGGGACAGGGTCTATGGCTACACCTTC.